This note documents a single T cell receptor (beta chain) sequence. This sample was taken from a study of blood T cell repertoires in COVID-19. Turning to the study itself: The United States, Italy and Spain supplied acute and convalescent COVID-19 samples. In each case, the material was cDNA or gDNA derived from T cells, B-cell-depleted T cells, or PBMCs.

V trimming: 1 base; J trimming: 4 bases; junction bases outside the gene matches: 3. Germline CDR1 is SGHRS and CDR2 is YFSETQ. The CDR3 extends over 15 amino acids. Authors' methods: Estimates of nucleated cell counts were drawn from the amplification of reference gene primers. Sequencing was performed with immunoSEQ multiplex PCR; in TCRdb, only in-frame clones are kept and a portion is missing. V, J and clone size reflect that table, while D and trimming were determined from the DNA. Among over 70,000 clones listed, 75% to 85% were seen once. This TCR was sampled from an older woman with acute or convalescent COVID-19. The chain recombines TRBV5-1 with TRBJ2-1, with 9 positions matching TRBD2. Sequencing input: peripheral blood. DNA for the CDR3: TGCGCCAGCAGCTTGCTAGCGGGACAATACAATGAGCAGTTCTTC. This sequence encodes CASSLLAGQYNEQFF.